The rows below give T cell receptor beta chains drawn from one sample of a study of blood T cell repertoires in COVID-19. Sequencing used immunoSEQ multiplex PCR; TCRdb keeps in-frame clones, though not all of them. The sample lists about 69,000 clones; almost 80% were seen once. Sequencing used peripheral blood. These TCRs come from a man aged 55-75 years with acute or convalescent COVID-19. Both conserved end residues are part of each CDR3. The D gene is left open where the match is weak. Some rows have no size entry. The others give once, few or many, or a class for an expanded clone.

cdr3_nt: TGTGCCAGCACTTTAGGGGCAGACTACAATGAGCAGTTCTTC; cdr3_aa: CASTLGADYNEQFF; clone_size: -; j_call: TRBJ2-1; v_call: TRBV6-5; d_call: -
cdr3_nt: TGTGCCAGCAGTTATTTCGGCAGGGGGACAGATACGCAGTATTTT; cdr3_aa: CASSYFGRGTDTQYF; clone_size: few; j_call: TRBJ2-3; v_call: TRBV6-2/TRBV6-3; d_call: TRBD1
cdr3_nt: TGCGCCAGCAGCCAAGAAGTCACAGGGGGCCGACCTACAGGTTACGAGCAGTACTTC; cdr3_aa: CASSQEVTGGRPTGYEQYF; clone_size: -; j_call: TRBJ2-7; v_call: TRBV4-3; d_call: TRBD1
cdr3_nt: TGTGCCAGCAGCTCTGGACCGGACGGGGGGTATAATTCACCCCTCCACTTT; cdr3_aa: CASSSGPDGGYNSPLHF; clone_size: once; j_call: TRBJ1-6; v_call: TRBV9; d_call: -
cdr3_nt: TGTGCCAGCTCACCACAAGACGGGGGGCAGGACACTGAAGCTTTCTTT; cdr3_aa: CASSPQDGGQDTEAFF; clone_size: -; j_call: TRBJ1-1; v_call: TRBV18; d_call: -
cdr3_nt: TGTGCCAGCAGCAGTCAAGTTGAGGGTGGCTACACCTTC; cdr3_aa: CASSSQVEGGYTF; clone_size: -; j_call: TRBJ1-2; v_call: TRBV3-1/TRBV3-2; d_call: -
cdr3_nt: TGTGCCAGCAGTTACGGGGCGGATAGCACAGATACGCAGTATTTT; cdr3_aa: CASSYGADSTDTQYF; clone_size: -; j_call: TRBJ2-3; v_call: TRBV6-2/TRBV6-3; d_call: -
cdr3_nt: TGTGCCAGCAGCGGACAGCGCAATCAGCCCCAGCATTTT; cdr3_aa: CASSGQRNQPQHF; clone_size: few; j_call: TRBJ1-5; v_call: TRBV7-2; d_call: -
cdr3_nt: TGTGCCAGCAGCGGACAGACAGGGGCGAGGCAGTACTTC; cdr3_aa: CASSGQTGARQYF; clone_size: once; j_call: TRBJ2-7; v_call: TRBV5-6; d_call: TRBD1
cdr3_nt: TGTGCCAGTAGTATAGGACAGGGGATTTACAATGAGCAGTTCTTC; cdr3_aa: CASSIGQGIYNEQFF; clone_size: -; j_call: TRBJ2-1; v_call: TRBV19; d_call: TRBD1
cdr3_nt: TGTGCCAGTAGTATTGGGCCGGGGAGCCAGTACTTC; cdr3_aa: CASSIGPGSQYF; clone_size: -; j_call: TRBJ2-5; v_call: TRBV19; d_call: -
cdr3_nt: TGCGCCAGCAGCTACGCAGGTCAACAGGGGAACACTGAAGCTTTCTTT; cdr3_aa: CASSYAGQQGNTEAFF; clone_size: -; j_call: TRBJ1-1; v_call: TRBV5-1; d_call: -
cdr3_nt: TGTGCCAGCAGCTTAGGACAGAAATCCTACGAGCAGTACTTC; cdr3_aa: CASSLGQKSYEQYF; clone_size: -; j_call: TRBJ2-7; v_call: TRBV7-6; d_call: -
cdr3_nt: TGTGCCAGCAGCTTTACACCGGGACAGTCGGTTATTTCCTACGAGCAGTACTTC; cdr3_aa: CASSFTPGQSVISYEQYF; clone_size: -; j_call: TRBJ2-7; v_call: TRBV7-2; d_call: TRBD1
cdr3_nt: TGTGCCAGCAGCTTGGCCAAGGGGTTAGTACGCACCGGGGAGCTGTTTTTT; cdr3_aa: CASSLAKGLVRTGELFF; clone_size: -; j_call: TRBJ2-2; v_call: TRBV5-5; d_call: -
cdr3_nt: TGTGCCAGCAGCTTAATAGGCGGGGACGAGCAGTACTTC; cdr3_aa: CASSLIGGDEQYF; clone_size: few; j_call: TRBJ2-7; v_call: TRBV5-6; d_call: -
cdr3_nt: TGTGCCAGCAAGGGAGTGGGGAATCAGCCCCAGCATTTT; cdr3_aa: CASKGVGNQPQHF; clone_size: -; j_call: TRBJ1-5; v_call: TRBV2; d_call: -
cdr3_nt: TGTGCCAGCAGTTTTAGCGGGGGGCGTCGGACCCAGTACTTC; cdr3_aa: CASSFSGGRRTQYF; clone_size: -; j_call: TRBJ2-5; v_call: TRBV6-5; d_call: TRBD2
cdr3_nt: TGTGCCACCAAGGGTGCTCAGGGAGAAAAACTGTTTTTT; cdr3_aa: CATKGAQGEKLFF; clone_size: -; j_call: TRBJ1-4; v_call: TRBV19; d_call: -